This T cell receptor beta chain is drawn from a study of regulatory T cells in long-lasting Graves disease. Overall study: The definition of persistent Graves' disease was over 5 years of antithyroid drugs with positive TSH receptor antibodies.

Time point specified: persistent/refractory GD, antithyroid drugs over 5 years with positive TRAb. PBMC RNA served as the TCR library source. This clonotype was detected many times. Antigen specificity is unknown. TCR beta libraries were built with iRepertoire HTBI primers and Arm-PCR of CDR3 regions. TCRdb ran MiXCR on the multiplex PCR reads and lists one entry per CDR3 protein. The sample includes fewer than 550,000 distinct CDR3 sequences, around a fifth seen only once; the top ten take 7% to 9%. Study conclusions and caveats: Owing to a sample size that was small, accuracy may have been reduced. The analysis examined peripheral blood only and excluded thyroid tissue.

The origin of this receptor is a female donor with Graves disease. The source material was peripheral blood mononuclear cells (PBMCs), sampled when the disease was refractory, from a patient treated with antithyroid drugs.

The CDR3 DNA is TGTGCCAGCAGTTTAGCGGGCGTCGAGCAGTACTTC. Its protein is CASSLAGVEQYF. The rearrangement uses TRBV12-3 or TRBV12-4 and TRBJ2-7; unclear D gene. The CDR3 has 12 amino acids. The ends were cut back, 0 bases at V and 6 bases at J, with 6 bases in the middle.